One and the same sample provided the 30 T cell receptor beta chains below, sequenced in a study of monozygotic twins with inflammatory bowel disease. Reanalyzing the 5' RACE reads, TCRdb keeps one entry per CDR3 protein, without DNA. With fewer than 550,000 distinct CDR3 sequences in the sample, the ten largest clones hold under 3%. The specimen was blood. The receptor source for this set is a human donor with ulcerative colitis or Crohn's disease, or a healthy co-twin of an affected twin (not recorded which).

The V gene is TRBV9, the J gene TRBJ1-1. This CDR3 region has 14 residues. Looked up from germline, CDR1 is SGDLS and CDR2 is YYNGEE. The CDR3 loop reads CASSVAQKSTEAFF.

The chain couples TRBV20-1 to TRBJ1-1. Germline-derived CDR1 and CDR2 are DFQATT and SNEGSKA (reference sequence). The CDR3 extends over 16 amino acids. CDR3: CSAREGRGSRLTEAFF.

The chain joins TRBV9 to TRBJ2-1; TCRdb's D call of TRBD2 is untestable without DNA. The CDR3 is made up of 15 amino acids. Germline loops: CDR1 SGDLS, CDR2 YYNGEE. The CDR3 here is CASSVATSGDYEQFF.

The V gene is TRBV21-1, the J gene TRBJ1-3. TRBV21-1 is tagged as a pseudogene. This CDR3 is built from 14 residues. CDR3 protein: CASSKAESRNTIYF.

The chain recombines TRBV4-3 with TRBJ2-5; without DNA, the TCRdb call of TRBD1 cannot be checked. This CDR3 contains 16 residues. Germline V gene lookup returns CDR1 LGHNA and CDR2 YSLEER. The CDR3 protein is CASSQDWDRPGETQYF.

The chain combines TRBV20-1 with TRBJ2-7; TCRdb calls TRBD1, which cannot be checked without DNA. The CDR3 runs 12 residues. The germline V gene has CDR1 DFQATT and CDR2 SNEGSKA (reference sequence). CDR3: CSARDIGTHEYF.

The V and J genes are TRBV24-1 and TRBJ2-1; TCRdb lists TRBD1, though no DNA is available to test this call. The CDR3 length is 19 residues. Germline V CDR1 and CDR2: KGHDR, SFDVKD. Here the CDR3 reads CATSATPGGGISSYNEQFF.

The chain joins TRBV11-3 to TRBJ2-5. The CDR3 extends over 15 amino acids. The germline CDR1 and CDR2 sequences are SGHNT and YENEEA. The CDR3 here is CASSLFTGIEETQYF.

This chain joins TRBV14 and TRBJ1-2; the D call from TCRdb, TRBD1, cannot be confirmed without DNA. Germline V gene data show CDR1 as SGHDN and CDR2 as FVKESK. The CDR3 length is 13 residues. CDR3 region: CASSSPGNYGYTF.

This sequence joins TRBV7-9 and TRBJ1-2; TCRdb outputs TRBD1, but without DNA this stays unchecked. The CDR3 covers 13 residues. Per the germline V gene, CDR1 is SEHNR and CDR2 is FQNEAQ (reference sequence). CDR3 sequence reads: CASSPTASGGYTF.

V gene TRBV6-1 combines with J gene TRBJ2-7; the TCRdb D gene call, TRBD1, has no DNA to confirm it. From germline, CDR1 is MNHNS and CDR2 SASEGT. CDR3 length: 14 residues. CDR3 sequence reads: CASRRDRVVDEQYF.

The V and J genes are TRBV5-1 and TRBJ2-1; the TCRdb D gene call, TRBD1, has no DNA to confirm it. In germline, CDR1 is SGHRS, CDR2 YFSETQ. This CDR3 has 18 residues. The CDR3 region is CASSLGDRYRMAYNEQFF.

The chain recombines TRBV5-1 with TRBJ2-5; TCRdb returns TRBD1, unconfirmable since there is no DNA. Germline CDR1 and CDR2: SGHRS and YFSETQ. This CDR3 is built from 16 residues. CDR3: CASSPADRGDQETQYF.

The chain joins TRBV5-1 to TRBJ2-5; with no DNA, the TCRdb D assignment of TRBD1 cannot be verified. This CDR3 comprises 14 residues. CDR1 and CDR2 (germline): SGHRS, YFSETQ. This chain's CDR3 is CASSSLTGKETQYF.

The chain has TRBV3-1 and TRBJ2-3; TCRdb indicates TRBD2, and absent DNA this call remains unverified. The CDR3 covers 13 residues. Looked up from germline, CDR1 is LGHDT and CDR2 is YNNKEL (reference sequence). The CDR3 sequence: CASSQGEADTQYF.

This CDR3 is CASSQDPQINIQYF. V gene TRBV3-1 combines with J gene TRBJ2-4. CDR3 size: 14 residues. Per the germline V gene, CDR1 is LGHDT and CDR2 is YNNKEL (reference sequence).

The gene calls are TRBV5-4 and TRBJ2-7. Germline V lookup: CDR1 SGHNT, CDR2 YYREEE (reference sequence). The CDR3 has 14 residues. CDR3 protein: CASSPEPSSYEQYF.

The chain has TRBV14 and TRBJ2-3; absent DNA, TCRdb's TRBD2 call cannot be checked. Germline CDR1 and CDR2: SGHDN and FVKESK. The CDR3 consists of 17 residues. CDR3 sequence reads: CASSRGLAGGNADTQYF.

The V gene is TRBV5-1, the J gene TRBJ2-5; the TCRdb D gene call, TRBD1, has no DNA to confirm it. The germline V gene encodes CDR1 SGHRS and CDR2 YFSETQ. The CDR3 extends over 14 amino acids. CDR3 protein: CASGRTGPGGTQYF.

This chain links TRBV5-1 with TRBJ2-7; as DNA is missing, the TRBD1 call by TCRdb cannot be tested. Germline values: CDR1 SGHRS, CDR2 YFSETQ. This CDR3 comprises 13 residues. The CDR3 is CASSLELDKTRYF.

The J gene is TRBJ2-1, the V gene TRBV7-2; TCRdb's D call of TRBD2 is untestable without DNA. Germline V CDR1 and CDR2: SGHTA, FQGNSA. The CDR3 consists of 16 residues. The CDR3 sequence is CASSLGSLAGGNEQFF.

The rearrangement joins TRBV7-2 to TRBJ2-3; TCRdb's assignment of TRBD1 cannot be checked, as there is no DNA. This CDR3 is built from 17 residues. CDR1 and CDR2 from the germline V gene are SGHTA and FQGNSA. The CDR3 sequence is CASSPPPRPGWADTQYF.

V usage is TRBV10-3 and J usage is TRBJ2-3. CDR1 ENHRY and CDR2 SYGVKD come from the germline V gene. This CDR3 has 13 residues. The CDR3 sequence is CAISEISTDTQYF.

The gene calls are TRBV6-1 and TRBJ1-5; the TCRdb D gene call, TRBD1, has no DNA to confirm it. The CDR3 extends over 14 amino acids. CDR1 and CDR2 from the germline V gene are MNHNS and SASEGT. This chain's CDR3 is CASSGQGEWQPQHF.

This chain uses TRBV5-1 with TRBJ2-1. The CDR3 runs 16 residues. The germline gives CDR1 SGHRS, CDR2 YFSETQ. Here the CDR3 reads CASSLAGGSSYNEQFF. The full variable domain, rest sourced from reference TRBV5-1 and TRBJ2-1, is KAGVTQTPRYLIKTRGQQVTLSCSPISGHRSVSWYQQTPGQGLQFLFEYFSETQRNKGNFPGRFSGRQFSNSRSEMNVSTLELGDSALYLCASSLAGGSSYNEQFFGPGTRLTVL.

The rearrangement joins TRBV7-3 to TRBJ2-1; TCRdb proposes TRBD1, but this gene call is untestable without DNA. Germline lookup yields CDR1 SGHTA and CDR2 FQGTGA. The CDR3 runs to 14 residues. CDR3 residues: CASSKPGQYNEQFF.

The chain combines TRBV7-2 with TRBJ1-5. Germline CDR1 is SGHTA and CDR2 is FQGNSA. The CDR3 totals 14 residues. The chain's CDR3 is CASSLHRINQPQHF.

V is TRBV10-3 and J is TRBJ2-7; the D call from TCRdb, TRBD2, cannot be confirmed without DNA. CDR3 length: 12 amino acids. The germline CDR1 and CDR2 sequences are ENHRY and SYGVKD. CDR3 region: CAIGLSTNEQYF.

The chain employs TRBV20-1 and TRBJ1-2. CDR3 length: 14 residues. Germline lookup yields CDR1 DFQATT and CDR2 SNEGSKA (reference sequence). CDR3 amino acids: CSARVKVLHYGYTF.

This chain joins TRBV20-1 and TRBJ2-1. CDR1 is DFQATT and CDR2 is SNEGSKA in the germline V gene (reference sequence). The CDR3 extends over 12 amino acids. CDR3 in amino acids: CSANTAYNEQFF.